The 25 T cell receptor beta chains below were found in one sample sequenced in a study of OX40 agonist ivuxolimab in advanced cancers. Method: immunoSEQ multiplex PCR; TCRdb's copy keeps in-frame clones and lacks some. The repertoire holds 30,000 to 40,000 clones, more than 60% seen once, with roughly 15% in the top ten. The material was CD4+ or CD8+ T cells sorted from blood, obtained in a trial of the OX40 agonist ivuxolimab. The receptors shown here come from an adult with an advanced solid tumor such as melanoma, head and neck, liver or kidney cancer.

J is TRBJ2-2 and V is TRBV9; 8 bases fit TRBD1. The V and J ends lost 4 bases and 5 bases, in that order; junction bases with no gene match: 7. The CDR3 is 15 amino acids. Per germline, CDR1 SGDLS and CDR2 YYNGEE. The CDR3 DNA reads TGTGCCAGCAGCCCCCGGACAGGGCCAACCGGGGAGCTGTTTTTT. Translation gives CASSPRTGPTGELFF.

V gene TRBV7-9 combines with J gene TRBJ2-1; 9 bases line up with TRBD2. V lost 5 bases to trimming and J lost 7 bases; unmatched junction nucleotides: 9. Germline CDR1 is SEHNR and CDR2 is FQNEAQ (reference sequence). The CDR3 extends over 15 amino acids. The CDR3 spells CASSRREGPGNEQFF. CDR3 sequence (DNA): TGTGCCAGCAGCCGGCGGGAGGGCCCAGGGAATGAGCAGTTCTTC.

This CDR3 reads CASSQQGETQYF. CDR3 DNA sequence: TGTGCCAGCAGCCAGCAGGGAGAGACCCAGTACTTC. The J gene is TRBJ2-5, the V gene TRBV6-1; the D gene is possibly TRBD1 (5 bases). Germline CDR1 MNHNS, CDR2 SASEGT. Trimming removed 6 bases from V and 4 bases from J, with 9 bases in between. The CDR3 has 12 residues.

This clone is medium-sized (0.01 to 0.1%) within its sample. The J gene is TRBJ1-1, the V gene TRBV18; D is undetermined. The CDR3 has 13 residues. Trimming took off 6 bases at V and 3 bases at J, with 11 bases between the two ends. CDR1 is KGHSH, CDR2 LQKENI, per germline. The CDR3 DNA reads TGTGCCAGCTCTGTAAACAAAGACACTGAAGCTTTCTTT. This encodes CASSVNKDTEAFF.

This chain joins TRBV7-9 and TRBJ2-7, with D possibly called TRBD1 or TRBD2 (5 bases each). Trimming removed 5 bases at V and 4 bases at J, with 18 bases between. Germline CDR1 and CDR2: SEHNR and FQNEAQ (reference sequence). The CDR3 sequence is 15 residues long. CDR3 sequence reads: CASSDPGRGRYEQYF. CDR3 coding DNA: TGTGCCAGCAGCGACCCGGGACGGGGTAGGTACGAGCAGTACTTC.

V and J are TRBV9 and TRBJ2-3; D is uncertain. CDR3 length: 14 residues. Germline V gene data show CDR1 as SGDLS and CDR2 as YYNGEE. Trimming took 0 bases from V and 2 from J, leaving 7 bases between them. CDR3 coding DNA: TGTGCCAGCAGCGTAGTTAGAGACACAGATACGCAGTATTTT. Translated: CASSVVRDTDTQYF.

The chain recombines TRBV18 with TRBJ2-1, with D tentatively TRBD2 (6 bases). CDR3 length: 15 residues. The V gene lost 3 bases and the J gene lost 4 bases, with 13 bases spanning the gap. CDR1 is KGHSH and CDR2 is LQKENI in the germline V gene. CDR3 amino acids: CASSPFPSVYNEQFF. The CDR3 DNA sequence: TGTGCCAGCTCACCTTTTCCTAGCGTATACAATGAGCAGTTCTTC.

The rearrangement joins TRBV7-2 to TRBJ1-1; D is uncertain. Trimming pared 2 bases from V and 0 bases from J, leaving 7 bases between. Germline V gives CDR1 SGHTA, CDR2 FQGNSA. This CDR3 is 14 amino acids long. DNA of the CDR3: TGTGCCAGCAGCTTAAGCCGTTTGAACACTGAAGCTTTCTTT. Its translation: CASSLSRLNTEAFF.

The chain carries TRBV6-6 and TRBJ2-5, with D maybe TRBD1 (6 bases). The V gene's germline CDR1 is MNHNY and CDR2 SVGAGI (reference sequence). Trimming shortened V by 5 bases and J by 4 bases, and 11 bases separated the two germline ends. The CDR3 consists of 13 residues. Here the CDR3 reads CASSATGAETQYF. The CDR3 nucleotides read TGTGCCAGCAGTGCGACAGGTGCAGAGACCCAGTACTTC.

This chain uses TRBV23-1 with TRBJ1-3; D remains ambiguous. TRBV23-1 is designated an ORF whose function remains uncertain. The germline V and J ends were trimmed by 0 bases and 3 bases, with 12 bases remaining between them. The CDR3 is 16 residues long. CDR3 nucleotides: TGCGCCAGCAGTCAATCGCCAAGGAGAAATGGAAACACCATATATTTT. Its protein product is CASSQSPRRNGNTIYF.

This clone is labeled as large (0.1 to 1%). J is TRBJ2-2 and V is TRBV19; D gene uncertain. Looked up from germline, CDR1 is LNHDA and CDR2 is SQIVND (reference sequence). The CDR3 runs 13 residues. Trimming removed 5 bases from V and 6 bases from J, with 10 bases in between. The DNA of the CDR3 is TGTGCCAGTAGTCCCGGACCCGCCGGGGAGCTGTTTTTT. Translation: CASSPGPAGELFF.

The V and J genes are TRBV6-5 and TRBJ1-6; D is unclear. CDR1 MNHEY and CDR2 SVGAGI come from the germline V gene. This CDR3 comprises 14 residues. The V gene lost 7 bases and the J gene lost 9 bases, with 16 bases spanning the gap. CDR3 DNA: TGTGCCAGCACTCACGAGGGAGGAGGTTCACCCCTCCACTTT. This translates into CASTHEGGGSPLHF.

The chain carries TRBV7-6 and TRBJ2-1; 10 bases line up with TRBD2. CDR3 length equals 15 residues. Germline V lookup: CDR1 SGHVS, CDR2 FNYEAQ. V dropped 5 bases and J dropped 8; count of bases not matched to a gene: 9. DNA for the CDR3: TGTGCCAGCAGCCCAGGAAGCGGGAGGGTTGATGAGCAGTTCTTC. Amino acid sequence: CASSPGSGRVDEQFF.

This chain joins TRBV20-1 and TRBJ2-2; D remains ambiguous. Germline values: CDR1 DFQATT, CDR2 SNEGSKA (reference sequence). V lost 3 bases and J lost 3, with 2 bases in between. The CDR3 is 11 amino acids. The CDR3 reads CSASYTGELFF. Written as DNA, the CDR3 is TGCAGTGCTAGTTACACCGGGGAGCTGTTTTTT.

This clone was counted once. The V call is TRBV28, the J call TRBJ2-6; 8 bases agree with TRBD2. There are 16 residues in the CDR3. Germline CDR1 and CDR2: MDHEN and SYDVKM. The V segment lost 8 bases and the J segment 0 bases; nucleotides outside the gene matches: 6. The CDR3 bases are TGTGCCAGCCGCCGGGGGGGGCTCTCTGGGGCCAACGTCCTGACTTTC. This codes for CASRRGGLSGANVLTF.

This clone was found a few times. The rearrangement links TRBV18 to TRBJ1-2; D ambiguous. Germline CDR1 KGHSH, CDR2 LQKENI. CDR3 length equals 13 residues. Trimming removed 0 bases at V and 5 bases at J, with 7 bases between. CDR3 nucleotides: TGTGCCAGCTCACCACCGGCGGGATATGGCTACACCTTC. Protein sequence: CASSPPAGYGYTF. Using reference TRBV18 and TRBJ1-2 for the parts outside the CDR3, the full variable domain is NAGVMQNPRHLVRRRGQEARLRCSPMKGHSHVYWYRQLPEEGLKFMVYLQKENIIDESGMPKERFSAEFPKEGPSILRIQQVVRGDSAAYFCASSPPAGYGYTFGSGTRLTVV.

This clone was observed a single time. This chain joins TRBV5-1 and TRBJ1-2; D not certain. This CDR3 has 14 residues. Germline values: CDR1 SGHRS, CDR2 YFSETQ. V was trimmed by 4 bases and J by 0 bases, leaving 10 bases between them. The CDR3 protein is CASSTDGANYGYTF. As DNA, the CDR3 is TGCGCCAGCAGCACGGACGGAGCTAACTATGGCTACACCTTC.

The CDR3 protein is CASSMRWIQETQYF. The CDR3 DNA reads as TGTGCCAGTAGTATGCGATGGATACAAGAGACCCAGTACTTC. The genes are TRBV19 and TRBJ2-5; D is unclear. V gave up 3 bases and J gave up 2 bases, with 10 bases separating them. The germline CDR1 and CDR2 sequences are LNHDA and SQIVND (reference sequence). The CDR3 is 14 amino acids.

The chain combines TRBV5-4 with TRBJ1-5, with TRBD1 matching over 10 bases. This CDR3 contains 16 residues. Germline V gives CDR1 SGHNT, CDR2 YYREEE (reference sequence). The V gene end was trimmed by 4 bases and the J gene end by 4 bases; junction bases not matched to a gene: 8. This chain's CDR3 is CASSMGGTGVNQPQHF. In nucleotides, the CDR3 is TGTGCCAGCAGCATGGGCGGGACAGGGGTGAATCAGCCCCAGCATTTT.

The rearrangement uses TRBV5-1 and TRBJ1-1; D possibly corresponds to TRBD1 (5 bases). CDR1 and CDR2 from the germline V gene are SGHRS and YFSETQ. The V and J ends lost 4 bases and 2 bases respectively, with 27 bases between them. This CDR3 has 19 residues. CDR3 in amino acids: CASSPDGRSINRFNTEAFF. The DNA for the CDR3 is TGCGCCAGCAGCCCCGACGGCCGGTCCATCAACAGGTTTAACACTGAAGCTTTCTTT.

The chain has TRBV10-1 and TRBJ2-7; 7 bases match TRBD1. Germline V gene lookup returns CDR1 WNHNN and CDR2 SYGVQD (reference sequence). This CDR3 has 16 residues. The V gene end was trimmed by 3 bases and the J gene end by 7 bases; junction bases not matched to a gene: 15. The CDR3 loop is CASSDQGGKGIWEQYF. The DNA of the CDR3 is TGCGCCAGCAGTGACCAAGGGGGCAAGGGCATCTGGGAGCAGTACTTC.

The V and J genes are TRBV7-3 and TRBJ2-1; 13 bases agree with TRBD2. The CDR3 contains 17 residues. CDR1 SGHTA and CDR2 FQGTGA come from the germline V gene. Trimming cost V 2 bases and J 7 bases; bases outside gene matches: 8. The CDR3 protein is CASSLSTGLAGLNEQFF. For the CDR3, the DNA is TGTGCCAGCAGCTTATCCACGGGACTAGCGGGGTTGAATGAGCAGTTCTTC.

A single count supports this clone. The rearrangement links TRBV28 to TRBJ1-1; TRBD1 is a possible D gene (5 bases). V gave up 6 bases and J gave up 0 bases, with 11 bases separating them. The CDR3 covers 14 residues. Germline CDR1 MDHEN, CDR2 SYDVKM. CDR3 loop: CASRPGPMNTEAFF. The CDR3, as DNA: TGTGCCAGCAGGCCAGGGCCGATGAACACTGAAGCTTTCTTT.

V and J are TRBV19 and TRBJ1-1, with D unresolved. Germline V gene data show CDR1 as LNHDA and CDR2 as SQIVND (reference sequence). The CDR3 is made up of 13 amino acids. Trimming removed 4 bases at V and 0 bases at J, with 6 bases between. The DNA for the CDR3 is TGTGCCAGTAGTACCACGGTGAACACTGAAGCTTTCTTT. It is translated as CASSTTVNTEAFF.

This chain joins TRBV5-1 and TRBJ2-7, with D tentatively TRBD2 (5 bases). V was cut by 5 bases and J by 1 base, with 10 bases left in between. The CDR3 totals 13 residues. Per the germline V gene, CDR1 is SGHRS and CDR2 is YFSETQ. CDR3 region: CASRGGSSYEQYF. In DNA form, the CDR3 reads TGCGCCAGCAGGGGCGGGTCGTCCTACGAGCAGTACTTC. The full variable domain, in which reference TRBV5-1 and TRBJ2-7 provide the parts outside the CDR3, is KAGVTQTPRYLIKTRGQQVTLSCSPISGHRSVSWYQQTPGQGLQFLFEYFSETQRNKGNFPGRFSGRQFSNSRSEMNVSTLELGDSALYLCASRGGSSYEQYFGPGTRLTVT.